This TCR beta chain is from a study of shared clonotypes between healthy human individuals (dated by TCRdb to 2020 to 2021). With regard to the full study: Three men and a couple of women, aged 18 to 49 years, made up the cohort. Between about 0.85 and 9.5 billion PBMCs per donor were obtained by leukapheresis. The study deeply sequenced blood TCR repertoires of about 5 healthy adults to estimate repertoire size and the extent of clonotype sharing between individuals. Per donor, three plates each were used for CD4 naive and CD4 memory, two for CD8 naive, and one for CD8 memory. Different laboratories and diverse techniques were used to prepare libraries and sequence TCR repertoires, to increase sequencing depth and limit assay-specific biases.

The donors were healthy, HIV-negative adults who had no recently reported acute infections or vaccinations. Only Caucasian adults living in Nashville, Tennessee, USA were represented among the donors. CD4+ T cells were enriched by magnetic negative selection; naive cells were then positively selected on CD45RA, and the negative fraction formed the memory subset. Blood was obtained by leukapheresis, after which PBMCs were separated by Ficoll-Histopaque density gradient centrifugation and cryopreserved in liquid nitrogen vapor phase. Purity and quantity of every magnetically sorted T cell population were checked by analytical flow cytometry. Genomic DNA was isolated from each sorted fraction and quantified by UV absorbance on a Nanodrop 2000c. TCR CDR3 regions were amplified from genomic DNA by multiplex PCR using the deep immunoSEQ assay. For each cell subset, the extracted genomic DNA was distributed evenly across all wells of several immunoSEQ 96-well plates, and each plate served as one replicate. For sorted subsets, about 200 ng genomic DNA, equal to tens of thousands of T cell genomes, was loaded into each replicate PCR. The purified libraries were quantified using a Qubit 3.0 fluorometer, sized with a Bioanalyzer 2100, and then quantified again using the KAPA Library Quantification kit. Every immunoSEQ 96-well plate was sequenced on a separate single-read 150-cycle Illumina NextSeq 550 flow cell. In the paper's pipeline: Because the immunoSEQ output included only junctional sequences and no quality scores, the filtering could not be the same as the filtering used for full-length reads. Sequences were annotated with PyIR, a Python wrapper for IgBLAST v1.9, and V/J genes and CDR3 were assigned using IMGT germline references. Reads were removed for weak V/J assignments (E-value above 1e-6), missing CDR3, stop codons, out-of-frame junctions, or ambiguous translated residues. V3J clonotypes were defined as sequences sharing an identical inferred V gene, J gene, and CDR3 amino acid sequence. The percentage overlap between two repertoires was calculated by dividing the number of shared unique clonotypes by the size of the smaller repertoire. RTK rarefaction, the Chao1 estimator, and Recon v2.1 estimates of unobserved clonotypes were used to assess repertoire richness. Generation probabilities for all TCRbeta clonotypes obtained by the gDNA method from a handful of donors were computed using OLGA. Held by TCRdb, this immuneACCESS table contains in-frame sequences only and omits some clones. Under half of the omission traces to an unresolved V gene where checked; the cause of the rest is unknown. V and J calls and clone size are those listed in that table; D and trimming were worked out from the DNA. The sample yields roughly 1 million clones; 75% to 85% were counted once. 0.5% to 0.6% of the sample is in the top ten clones.

With respect to this clone: What this receptor recognizes is not known. Per-base qualities were not stored, and no clone one base away is much larger.

Points the paper makes about the study in general: Compared with non-shared clonotypes, the clonotypes found in all four sorted-subset donors had higher generation probabilities. Incomplete sequencing was indicated by rarefaction of sorted-subset datasets, despite the large sequencing depth. Because the study included a small number of donors, the genetic and exposure-history diversity represented was limited. Based on pairwise subsampling, the degree of clonotype sharing among donors was expected to be affected by sequencing depth. Naive subsets generally had larger estimated clonotype richness than memory subsets did. When a handful of donors were compared, the shared fraction of clonotypes was 5% to 6.5% for naive CD4, approximately 3.3% for naive CD8, 2% to 2.5% for memory CD4, and 0.35% to 0.4% for memory CD8. Only blood was sampled, and tissue TCR repertoires likely differ from those in blood.

The germline V gene gives CDR1 as MGHDK and CDR2 as SYGVNS. CDR3 length: 15 amino acids, cysteine to phenylalanine. Solely the CDR3 DNA is kept, with 45 bases framed from the first base. For this chain, trimming is 4 bases at the V end and 1 base at the J end, and the number of junction bases without a gene match is 5. The sequence was collected from a young man in good health. Some clones in this sample may be carry-over from other donors' samples. The V and J segments used are TRBV25-1 and TRBJ2-7; a stretch of 9 junction bases matches TRBD1. Sequencing was performed on memory CD4+ T cells from PBMCs. In light of the paper, this sample's cell subset or site label describes: CD45RA-negative fraction. The DNA sequence follows: TGTGCCAGCAGTGGTAACAGGGGGCCGTCCTACGAGCAGTACTTC. This encodes CASSGNRGPSYEQYF.